This TCR beta chain was sequenced for a study of blood T cell repertoires in COVID-19. Overall study context: The study drew acute and convalescent COVID-19 samples from the United States, Italy and Spain. T cells, B-cell-depleted T cells, or PBMCs provided the cDNA or gDNA that served as material.

With 5 bases clipped from V and 7 bases from J, the junction kept 17 bases outside the gene matches. Germline V gene data show CDR1 as SGHTA and CDR2 as FQGNSA. This CDR3 has 18 residues. Authors' processing steps: Researchers report that nucleated cell counts were estimated from reference gene primer amplification. Profiled with immunoSEQ multiplex PCR; TCRdb holds only in-frame clones, not every one. V and J calls and clone size are copied from that table; D and trimming were computed from the DNA. Altogether some 41,000 clones are present, 80% to 90% being singletons, with the ten largest covering about 16%.

Sequences were obtained from peripheral blood. The source of this sequence is a man between 70 and 80 years old with active COVID-19. V gene TRBV7-2 combines with J gene TRBJ2-1, with 10 bases matching TRBD2. The CDR3 DNA sequence: TGTGCCAGCAGCACCCGAACGAGCGGGGGGGCCGCTTTTAATGAGCAGTTCTTC. Translation: CASSTRTSGGAAFNEQFF.